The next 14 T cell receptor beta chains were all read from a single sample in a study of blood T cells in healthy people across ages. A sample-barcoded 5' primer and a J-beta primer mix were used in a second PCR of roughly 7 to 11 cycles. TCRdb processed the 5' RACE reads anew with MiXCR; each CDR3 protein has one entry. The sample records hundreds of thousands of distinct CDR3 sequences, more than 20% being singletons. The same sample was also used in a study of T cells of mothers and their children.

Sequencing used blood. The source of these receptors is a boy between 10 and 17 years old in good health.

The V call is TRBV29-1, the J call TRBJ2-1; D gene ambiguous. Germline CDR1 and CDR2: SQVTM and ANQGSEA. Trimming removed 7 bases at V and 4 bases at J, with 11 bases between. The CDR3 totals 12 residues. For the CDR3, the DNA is TGCAGCGGCGAGAGCACGTACAATGAGCAGTTCTTC. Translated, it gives CSGESTYNEQFF.

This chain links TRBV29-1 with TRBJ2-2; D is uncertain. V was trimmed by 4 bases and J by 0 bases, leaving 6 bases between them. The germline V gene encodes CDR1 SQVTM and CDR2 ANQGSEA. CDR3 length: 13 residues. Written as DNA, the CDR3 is TGCAGCGTTGGACGGACGAACACCGGGGAGCTGTTTTTT. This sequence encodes CSVGRTNTGELFF.

CDR3 in amino acids: CASSQEGGQGSGIQYF. CDR3 bases: TGTGCCAGCAGCCAGGAAGGTGGACAGGGGTCGGGTATTCAGTACTTC. The chain has TRBV3-1 and TRBJ2-4, with 9 nucleotides matching TRBD1. CDR3 length: 16 residues. The V gene's germline CDR1 is LGHDT and CDR2 YNNKEL (reference sequence). With V trimmed by 3 bases and J by 10 bases, 13 bases remained unmatched. Variable domain in full (rest from reference TRBV3-1 and TRBJ2-4): DTAVSQTPKYLVTQMGNDKSIKCEQNLGHDTMYWYKQDSKKFLKIMFSYNNKELIINETVPNRFSPKSPDKAHLNLHINSLELGDSAVYFCASSQEGGQGSGIQYFGAGTRLSVL.

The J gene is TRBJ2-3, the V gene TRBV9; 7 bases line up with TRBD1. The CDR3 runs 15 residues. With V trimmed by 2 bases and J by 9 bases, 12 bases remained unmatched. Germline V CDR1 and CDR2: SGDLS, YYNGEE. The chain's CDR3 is CASSVYRGCFLTQYF. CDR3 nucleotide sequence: TGTGCCAGCAGCGTTTACAGGGGTTGTTTCCTGACGCAGTATTTT.

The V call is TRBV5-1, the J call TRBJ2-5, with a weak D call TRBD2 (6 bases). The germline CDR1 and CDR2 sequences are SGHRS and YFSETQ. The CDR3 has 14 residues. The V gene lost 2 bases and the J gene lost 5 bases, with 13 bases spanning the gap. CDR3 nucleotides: TGCGCCAGCAGCTTCGCGGACTATCAGGAGACCCAGTACTTC. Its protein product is CASSFADYQETQYF.

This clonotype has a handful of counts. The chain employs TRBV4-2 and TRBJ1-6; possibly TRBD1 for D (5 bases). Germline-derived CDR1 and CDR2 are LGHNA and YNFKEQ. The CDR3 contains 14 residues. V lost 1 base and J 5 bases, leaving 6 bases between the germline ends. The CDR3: CASSQGQNNSPLHF. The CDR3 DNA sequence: TGTGCCAGCAGCCAAGGACAGAATAATTCACCCCTCCACTTT.

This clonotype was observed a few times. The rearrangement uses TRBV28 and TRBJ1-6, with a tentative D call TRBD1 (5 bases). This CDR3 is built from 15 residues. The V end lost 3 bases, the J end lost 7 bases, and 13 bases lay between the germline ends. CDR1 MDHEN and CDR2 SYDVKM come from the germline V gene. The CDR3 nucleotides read TGTGCCAGCAGTTTCGCGGGGGTAGAGAATTCACCCCTCCACTTT. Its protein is CASSFAGVENSPLHF.

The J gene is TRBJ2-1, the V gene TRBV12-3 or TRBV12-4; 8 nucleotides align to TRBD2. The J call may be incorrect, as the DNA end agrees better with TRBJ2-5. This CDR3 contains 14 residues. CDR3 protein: CASKISGVEETQYF. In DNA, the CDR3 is TGTGCCAGCAAAATTAGCGGGGTCGAAGAGACCCAGTACTTC.

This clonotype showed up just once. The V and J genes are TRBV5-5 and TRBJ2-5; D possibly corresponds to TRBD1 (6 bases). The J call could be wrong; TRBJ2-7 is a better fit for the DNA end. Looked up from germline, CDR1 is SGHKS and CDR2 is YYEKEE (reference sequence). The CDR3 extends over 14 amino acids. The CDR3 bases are TGTGCCAGCAGCTTGGTTCAGGGGACGGGCGAGCAGTACTTC. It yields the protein CASSLVQGTGEQYF.

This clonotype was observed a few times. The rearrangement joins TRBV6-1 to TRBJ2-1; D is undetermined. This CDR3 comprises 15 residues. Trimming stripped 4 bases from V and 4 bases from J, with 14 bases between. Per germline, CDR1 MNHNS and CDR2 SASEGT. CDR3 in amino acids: CASSGSLPRYNEQFF. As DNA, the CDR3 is TGTGCCAGCAGTGGGTCCCTACCACGGTACAATGAGCAGTTCTTC.

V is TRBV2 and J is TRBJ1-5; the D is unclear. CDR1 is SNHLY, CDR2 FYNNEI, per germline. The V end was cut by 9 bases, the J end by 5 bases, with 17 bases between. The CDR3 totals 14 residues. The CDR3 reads CASTTSGLDQPQHF. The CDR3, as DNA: TGTGCCAGTACTACGTCAGGCCTCGATCAGCCCCAGCATTTT.

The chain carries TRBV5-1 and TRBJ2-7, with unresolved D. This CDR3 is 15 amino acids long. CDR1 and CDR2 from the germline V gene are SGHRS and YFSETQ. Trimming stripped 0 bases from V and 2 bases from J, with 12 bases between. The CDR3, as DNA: TGCGCCAGCAGCTTGGGGCAGGTGGTCGCCTACGAGCAGTACTTC. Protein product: CASSLGQVVAYEQYF.

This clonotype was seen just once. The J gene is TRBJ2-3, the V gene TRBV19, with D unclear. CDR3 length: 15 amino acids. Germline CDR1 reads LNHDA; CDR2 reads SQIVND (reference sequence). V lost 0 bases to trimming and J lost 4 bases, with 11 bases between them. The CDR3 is CASSIETGAPDTQYF. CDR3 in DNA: TGTGCCAGTAGTATAGAGACGGGTGCCCCAGATACGCAGTATTTT.

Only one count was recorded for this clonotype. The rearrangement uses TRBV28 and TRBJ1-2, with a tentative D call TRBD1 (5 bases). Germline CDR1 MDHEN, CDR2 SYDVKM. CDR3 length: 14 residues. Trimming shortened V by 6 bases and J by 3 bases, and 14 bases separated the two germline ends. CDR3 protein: CASSPFGGDYGYTF. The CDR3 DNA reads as TGTGCCAGCAGCCCCTTCGGGGGAGACTATGGCTACACCTTC.